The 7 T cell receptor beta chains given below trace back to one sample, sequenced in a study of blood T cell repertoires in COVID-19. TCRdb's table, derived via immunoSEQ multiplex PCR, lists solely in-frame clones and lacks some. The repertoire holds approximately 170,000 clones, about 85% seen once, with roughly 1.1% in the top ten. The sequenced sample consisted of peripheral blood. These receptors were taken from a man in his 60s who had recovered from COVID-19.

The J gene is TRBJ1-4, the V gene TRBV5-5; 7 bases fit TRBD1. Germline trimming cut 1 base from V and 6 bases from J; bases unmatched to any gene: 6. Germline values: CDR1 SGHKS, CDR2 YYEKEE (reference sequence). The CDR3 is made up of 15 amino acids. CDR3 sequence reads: CASSLQGEWDEKLFF. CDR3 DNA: TGTGCCAGCAGCTTGCAGGGGGAATGGGATGAAAAACTGTTTTTT.

In nucleotides, the CDR3 is TGTGCCAGCAGTTTAGGGACAGGGGTCCTATACGAGCAGTACTTC. This gives the protein CASSLGTGVLYEQYF. The rearrangement links TRBV27 to TRBJ2-7; 10 bases are shared with TRBD1. The CDR3 has 15 residues. CDR1 is MNHEY, CDR2 SMNVEV, per germline (reference sequence). V lost 2 bases, J lost 4 bases, and 5 bases stayed unmatched.

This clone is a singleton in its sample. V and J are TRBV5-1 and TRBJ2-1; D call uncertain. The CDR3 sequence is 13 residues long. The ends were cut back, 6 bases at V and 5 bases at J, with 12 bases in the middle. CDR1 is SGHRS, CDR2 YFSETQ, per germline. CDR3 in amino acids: CASTRSGNNEQFF. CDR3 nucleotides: TGCGCCAGCACCCGTTCGGGTAACAATGAGCAGTTCTTC.

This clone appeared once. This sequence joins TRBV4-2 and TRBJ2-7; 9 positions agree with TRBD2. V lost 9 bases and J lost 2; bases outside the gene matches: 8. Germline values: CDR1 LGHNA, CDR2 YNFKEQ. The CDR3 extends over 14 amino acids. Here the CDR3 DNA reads TGTGCCAGTTCTTCCCTAGCGGGAACCTACGAGCAGTACTTC. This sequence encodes CASSSLAGTYEQYF.

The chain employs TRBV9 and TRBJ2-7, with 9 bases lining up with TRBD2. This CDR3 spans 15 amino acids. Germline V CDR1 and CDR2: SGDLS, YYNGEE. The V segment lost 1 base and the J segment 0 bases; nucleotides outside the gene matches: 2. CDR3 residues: CASSVSGGSSYEQYF. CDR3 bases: TGTGCCAGCAGCGTAAGCGGGGGGAGCTCCTACGAGCAGTACTTC.

CDR3 loop: CASSIGFHSNQPQHF. CDR3 nucleotide sequence: TGTGCCAGTAGTATCGGGTTCCATAGCAATCAGCCCCAGCATTTT. This chain links TRBV19 with TRBJ1-5, with no clear D. The CDR3 loop spans 15 amino acids. Deletions cut 3 bases from V and 0 bases from J, with 9 bases between. Germline CDR1 and CDR2: LNHDA and SQIVND (reference sequence).

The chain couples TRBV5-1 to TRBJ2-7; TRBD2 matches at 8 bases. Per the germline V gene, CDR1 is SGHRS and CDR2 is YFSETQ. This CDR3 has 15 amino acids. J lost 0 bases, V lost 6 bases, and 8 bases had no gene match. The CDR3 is CASTRGGGSSYEQYF. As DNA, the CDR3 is TGCGCCAGCACGAGGGGCGGGGGGAGCTCCTACGAGCAGTACTTC.